This T cell receptor (beta chain) emerged from a study of beta chain features in type 1 diabetes. V dropped 2 bases and J dropped 0 bases, with 15 bases sitting between them. Germline loops: CDR1 SGDLS, CDR2 YYNGEE. The CDR3 loop spans 18 amino acids. Concerning this clone itself: Its antigen is currently unknown.

General study findings and limits: A cDNA-based sequencing approach could over-represent cells with high TCR expression. There was a moderate but significant shortening of TCRB CDR3s in all four CD4+ subsets of Type 1 diabetes patients.

The authors reverse transcribed all of the isolated RNA, so sequencing captured expressed TCRB transcripts. The repertoire was sequenced with immunoSEQ multiplex PCR; TCRdb's copy has only in-frame clones and lacks some. The data contain 250,000 to 300,000 clones, around 24% of them singletons. CD4+ naive, central memory, regulatory and stem cell-like memory subsets were isolated by sorting on CD45RO/CCR7/CD25/CD127/CD95/CD27. Sequencing input: naive CD4+ T cells from blood. The receptor was derived from a woman aged 25 to 45 with type 1 diabetes. The gene calls are TRBV9 and TRBJ2-6, with D tentatively TRBD1 (6 bases). The DNA of the CDR3 is TGTGCCAGCAGCGTTTACCAGGGGATACCCTCTGGGGCCAACGTCCTGACTTTC. This codes for CASSVYQGIPSGANVLTF.